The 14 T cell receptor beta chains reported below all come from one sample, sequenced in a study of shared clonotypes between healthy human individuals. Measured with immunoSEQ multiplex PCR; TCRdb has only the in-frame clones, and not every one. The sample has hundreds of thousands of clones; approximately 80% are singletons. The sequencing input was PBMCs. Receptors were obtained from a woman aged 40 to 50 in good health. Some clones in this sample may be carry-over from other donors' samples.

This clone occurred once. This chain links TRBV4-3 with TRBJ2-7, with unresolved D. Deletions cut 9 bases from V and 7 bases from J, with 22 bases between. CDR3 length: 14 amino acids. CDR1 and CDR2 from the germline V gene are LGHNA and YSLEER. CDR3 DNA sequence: TGCGCCAGGCTTGGACCACCTCCCATCGGGGAGCAGTACTTC. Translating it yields CARLGPPPIGEQYF.

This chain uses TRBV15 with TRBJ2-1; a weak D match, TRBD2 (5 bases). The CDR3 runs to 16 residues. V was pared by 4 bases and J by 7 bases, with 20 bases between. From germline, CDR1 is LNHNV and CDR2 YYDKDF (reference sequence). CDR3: CATSISAGAGFNEQFF. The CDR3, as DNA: TGTGCCACCAGCATATCCGCGGGCGCTGGGTTTAATGAGCAGTTCTTC. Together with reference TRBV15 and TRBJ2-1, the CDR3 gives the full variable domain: DAMVIQNPRYQVTQFGKPVTLSCSQTLNHNVMYWYQQKSSQAPKLLFHYYDKDFNNEADTPDNFQSRRPNTSFCFLDIRSPGLGDTAMYLCATSISAGAGFNEQFFGPGTRLTVL.

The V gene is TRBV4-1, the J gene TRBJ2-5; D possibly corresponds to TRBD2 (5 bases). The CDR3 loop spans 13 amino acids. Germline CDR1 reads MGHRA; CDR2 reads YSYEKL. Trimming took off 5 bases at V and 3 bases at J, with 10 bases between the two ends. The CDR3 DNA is TGCGCCAGCAGCAGGGTGAGGGAAGAGACCCAGTACTTC. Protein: CASSRVREETQYF.

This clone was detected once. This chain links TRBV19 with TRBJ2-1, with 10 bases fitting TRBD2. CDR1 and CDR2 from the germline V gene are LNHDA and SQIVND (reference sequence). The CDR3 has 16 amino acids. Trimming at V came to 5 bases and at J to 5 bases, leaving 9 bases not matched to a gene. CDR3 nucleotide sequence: TGTGCCAGTAGTCCCCTAGCGGGAGAAATTGACAATGAGCAGTTCTTC. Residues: CASSPLAGEIDNEQFF.

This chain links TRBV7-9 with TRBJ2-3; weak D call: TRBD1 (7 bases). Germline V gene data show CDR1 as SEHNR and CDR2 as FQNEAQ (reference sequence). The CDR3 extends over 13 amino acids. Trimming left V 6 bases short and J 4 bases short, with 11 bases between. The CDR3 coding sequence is TGTGCCAGCAGTGGCAGGGGGGCAGATACGCAGTATTTT. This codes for CASSGRGADTQYF.

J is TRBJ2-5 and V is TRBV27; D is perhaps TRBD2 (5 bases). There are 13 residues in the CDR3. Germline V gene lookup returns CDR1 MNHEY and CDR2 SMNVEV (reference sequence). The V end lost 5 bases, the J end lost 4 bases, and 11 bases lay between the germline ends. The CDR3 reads CASSGLGAETQYF. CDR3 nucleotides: TGTGCCAGCAGTGGACTCGGCGCAGAGACCCAGTACTTC.

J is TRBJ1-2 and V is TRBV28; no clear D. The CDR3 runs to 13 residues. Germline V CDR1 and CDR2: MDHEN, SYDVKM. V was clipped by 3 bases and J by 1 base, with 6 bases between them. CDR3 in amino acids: CASSFGYNYGYTF. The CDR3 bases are TGTGCCAGCAGTTTTGGTTATAACTATGGCTACACCTTC.

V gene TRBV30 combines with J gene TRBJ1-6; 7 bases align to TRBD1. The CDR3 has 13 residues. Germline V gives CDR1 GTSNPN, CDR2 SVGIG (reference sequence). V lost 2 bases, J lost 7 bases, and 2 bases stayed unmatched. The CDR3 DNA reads TGTGCCTGGAGTAAACAGGGGAATTCACCCCTCCACTTT. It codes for CAWSKQGNSPLHF.

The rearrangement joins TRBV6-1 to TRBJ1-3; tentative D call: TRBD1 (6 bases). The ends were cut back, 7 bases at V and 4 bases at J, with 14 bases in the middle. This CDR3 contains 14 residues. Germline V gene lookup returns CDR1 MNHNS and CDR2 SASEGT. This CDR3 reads CASTYQGRGNTIYF. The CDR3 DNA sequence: TGTGCCAGCACCTACCAGGGGCGGGGAAACACCATATATTTT.

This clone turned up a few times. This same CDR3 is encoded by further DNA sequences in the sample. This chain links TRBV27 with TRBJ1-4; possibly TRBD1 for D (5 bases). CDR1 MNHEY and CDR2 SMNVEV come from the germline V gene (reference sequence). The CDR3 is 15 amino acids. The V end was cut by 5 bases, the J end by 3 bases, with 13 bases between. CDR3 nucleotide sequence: TGTGCCAGCAGTCTGTCGGGGCAGGCTAATGAAAAACTGTTTTTT. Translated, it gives CASSLSGQANEKLFF.

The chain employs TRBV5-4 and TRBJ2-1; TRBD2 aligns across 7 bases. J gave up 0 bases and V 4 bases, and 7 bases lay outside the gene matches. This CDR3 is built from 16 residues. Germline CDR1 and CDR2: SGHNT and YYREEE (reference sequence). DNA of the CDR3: TGTGCCAGCAGCCAACCTAGCGGAGCCTCCTACAATGAGCAGTTCTTC. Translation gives CASSQPSGASYNEQFF.

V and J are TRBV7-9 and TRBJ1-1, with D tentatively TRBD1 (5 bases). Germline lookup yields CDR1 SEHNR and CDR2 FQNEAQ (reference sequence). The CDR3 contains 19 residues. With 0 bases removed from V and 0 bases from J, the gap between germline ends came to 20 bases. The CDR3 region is CASSLAGVQIWSVNTEAFF. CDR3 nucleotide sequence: TGTGCCAGCAGCTTAGCGGGGGTACAGATTTGGTCGGTGAACACTGAAGCTTTCTTT.

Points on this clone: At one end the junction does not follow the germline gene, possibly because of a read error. The CDR3 is CASSQAGAKYNEQLF. The CDR3 bases are TGCGCCAGCAGCCAAGCCGGAGCCAAATACAATGAGCAGCTCTTC. V is TRBV4-1 and J is TRBJ2-1; D gene ambiguous. CDR3 length: 15 amino acids. Germline CDR1 MGHRA, CDR2 YSYEKL.

The DNA for the CDR3 is TGTGCCAGCAATCTACGGCCGGGACAGGGTACGTCCTACGAGCAGTACTTC. Translating it yields CASNLRPGQGTSYEQYF. V is TRBV28 and J is TRBJ2-7; 9 bases are a match to TRBD1. Germline CDR1 is MDHEN and CDR2 is SYDVKM. The CDR3 has 17 amino acids. V dropped 7 bases and J dropped 1; count of bases not matched to a gene: 14.